What follows are 18 T cell receptor beta chains derived from one specimen sequenced in a study of T cell repertoires in cytomegalovirus infection. No cognate antigen is known for these TCRs. TCRdb reanalysed the reads using MiXCR and keeps one entry per CDR3 protein. The sample shows some 500,000 distinct CDR3 sequences, 25% to 35% of them seen only once. Source: cultured PBMCs, taken from culture after CMV antigen stimulation. Source of these receptors: a human donor in good health (CMV status not recorded). Some clones in this sample may be carry-over from other donors' samples.

This clonotype was seen only a few times. This chain uses TRBV7-3 with TRBJ1-1; the D gene is possibly TRBD1 (6 bases). Trimming removed 4 bases from V and 11 bases from J, with 20 bases in between. The CDR3 has 14 residues. CDR1 and CDR2 (germline): SGHTA, FQGTGA. This CDR3 is CASSSPIETGSAFF. In DNA, the CDR3 is TGTGCCAGCAGCTCCCCAATCGAAACAGGGTCGGCTTTCTTT.

The chain uses TRBV7-6 and TRBJ2-1; TRBD2 matches at 13 bases. Germline V lookup: CDR1 SGHVS, CDR2 FNYEAQ. With V trimmed by 0 bases and J by 8 bases, 10 bases remained unmatched. The CDR3 loop spans 18 amino acids. CDR3 in DNA: TGTGCCAGCAGCTTAGCCCTATACCGGACTAGCGGGAGTGATGAGCAGTTCTTC. Encoded protein: CASSLALYRTSGSDEQFF.

V is TRBV14 and J is TRBJ2-5; tentative D call: TRBD1 (6 bases). CDR1 is SGHDN, CDR2 FVKESK, per germline. The CDR3 is made up of 14 amino acids. Trimming cost V 4 bases and J 2 bases, with 11 bases left between them. This CDR3 reads CASSRGQWQETQYF. DNA for the CDR3: TGTGCCAGCAGCCGAGGACAGTGGCAAGAGACCCAGTACTTC.

This clonotype was recorded a few times. This chain joins TRBV4-1 and TRBJ2-5, with D maybe TRBD1 (5 bases). Germline CDR1 reads MGHRA; CDR2 reads YSYEKL. The CDR3 extends over 16 amino acids. Trimming removed 2 bases from V and 2 bases from J, with 15 bases in between. CDR3 nucleotide sequence: TGCGCCAGCAGCCAACATCATTCCCCAGGGCAAGAGACCCAGTACTTC. The encoded protein is CASSQHHSPGQETQYF.

CDR3 loop: CASRGTSGGSYEQYF. The DNA of the CDR3 is TGTGCCAGCAGAGGGACTAGCGGGGGGTCCTACGAGCAGTACTTC. This chain connects TRBV6-6 to TRBJ2-7, with TRBD2 matching over 15 bases. Losses at the gene ends were 6 bases for V and 1 base for J; bases not matched to a gene: 1. Per germline, CDR1 MNHNY and CDR2 SVGAGI (reference sequence). There are 15 residues in the CDR3.

This clonotype was detected a few times. J is TRBJ2-7 and V is TRBV7-9, with a tentative D call TRBD1 (5 bases). Per germline, CDR1 SEHNR and CDR2 FQNEAQ (reference sequence). This CDR3 spans 17 amino acids. The germline V and J ends were trimmed by 1 base and 2 bases, with 18 bases remaining between them. In DNA form, the CDR3 reads TGTGCCAGCAGCTTAGGTCCCCGCGACAGTGAGGCCTACGAGCAGTACTTC. It codes for CASSLGPRDSEAYEQYF.

The rearrangement links TRBV20-1 to TRBJ2-1; 8 positions match TRBD2. Germline assignment: CDR1 DFQATT and CDR2 SNEGSKA (reference sequence). V shed 6 bases, J shed 8 bases, and the junction held 15 bases outside the gene matches. The CDR3 is 15 residues long. The CDR3 DNA sequence: TGCAGTGCCCTTGGGCTAGCGGGTGGCGTGGATGAGCAGTTCTTC. Translated, it gives CSALGLAGGVDEQFF.

This clonotype was found a few times. This chain joins TRBV11-2 and TRBJ2-1, with 11 bases identical to TRBD2. The CDR3 runs 16 residues. Germline V gene data show CDR1 as SGHAT and CDR2 as FQNNGV. With 5 bases clipped from V and 4 bases from J, the junction kept 7 bases outside the gene matches. The CDR3 bases are TGTGCCAGCAGCCCACCAACTAGCGGGAGTTACAATGAGCAGTTCTTC. Protein sequence: CASSPPTSGSYNEQFF.

V gene TRBV7-4 combines with J gene TRBJ2-2; D gene unclear. The V gene's germline CDR1 is SGHVT and CDR2 SQSDAQ. The CDR3 covers 11 residues. Trimming shortened V by 3 bases and J by 10 bases, and 6 bases separated the two germline ends. The CDR3 DNA is TGTGCCAGCAGCTTTTCCCCGGAGCTGTTTTTT. This codes for CASSFSPELFF.

The chain recombines TRBV6-1 with TRBJ2-7; 9 positions match TRBD2. The CDR3 spans 17 residues. The ends lost 4 bases at V and 2 bases at J; junction bases unmatched: 12. Germline V lookup: CDR1 MNHNS, CDR2 SASEGT. In DNA form, the CDR3 reads TGTGCCAGCAGTGCGGCTAGCGGGACTTCCCTACCCTACGAGCAGTACTTC. As protein: CASSAASGTSLPYEQYF.

This sequence joins TRBV28 and TRBJ2-4; 9 bases are shared with TRBD1. The germline V gene encodes CDR1 MDHEN and CDR2 SYDVKM. This CDR3 has 14 residues. V shed 4 bases and J 8 bases; nucleotides not matched to a gene: 6. Here the CDR3 reads CASSSDRGNHIQYF. The CDR3 DNA follows: TGTGCCAGCAGTTCTGACAGGGGGAACCACATTCAGTACTTC.

This clonotype came up a few times. The chain combines TRBV4-3 with TRBJ2-5; D is possibly TRBD2 (5 bases). There are 14 residues in the CDR3. The germline CDR1 and CDR2 sequences are LGHNA and YSLEER. Deletions cut 1 base from V and 5 bases from J, with 11 bases between. CDR3 sequence: CASSQVLAGETQYF. The CDR3 DNA reads as TGCGCCAGCAGCCAAGTGCTAGCTGGCGAGACCCAGTACTTC.

The chain carries TRBV30 and TRBJ1-1, with D possibly matching TRBD1 (5 bases). Trimming took off 4 bases at V and 2 bases at J, with 14 bases between the two ends. Germline-derived CDR1 and CDR2 are GTSNPN and SVGIG (reference sequence). This CDR3 region has 14 residues. The CDR3 region is CAWIPAGRNTEAFF. The CDR3, as DNA: TGTGCCTGGATCCCGGCGGGACGTAACACTGAAGCTTTCTTT.

The gene calls are TRBV6-1 and TRBJ1-6, with TRBD1 matching 8 bases. V lost 1 base to trimming and J lost 9 bases; unmatched junction nucleotides: 14. Germline V CDR1 and CDR2: MNHNS, SASEGT. The CDR3 is made up of 18 amino acids. The CDR3 nucleotides read TGTGCCAGCAGTGAAGTTGTAGGCAGGGGGCTTGATGTTTCACCCCTCCACTTT. Translating it yields CASSEVVGRGLDVSPLHF.

The gene calls are TRBV7-8 and TRBJ2-1; D is unresolved. This CDR3 contains 14 residues. V gave up 0 bases and J gave up 5 bases, with 8 bases separating them. Germline CDR1 is SGHVS and CDR2 is FQNEAQ. CDR3 sequence (DNA): TGTGCCAGCAGCTTAGCGCCTACCAACAATGAGCAGTTCTTC. Encoded protein: CASSLAPTNNEQFF.

The J gene is TRBJ2-3, the V gene TRBV20-1, with D perhaps matching TRBD1 (5 bases). Trimming took 6 bases from V and 4 from J, leaving 17 bases between them. The CDR3 length is 14 residues. Germline V gene data show CDR1 as DFQATT and CDR2 as SNEGSKA (reference sequence). Here the CDR3 reads CSAVRTPMADTQYF. DNA for the CDR3: TGCAGTGCAGTTAGGACACCCATGGCAGATACGCAGTATTTT.

A few counts support this clonotype. The CDR3 sequence is CASSLQGGAKNIQYF. In nucleotides, the CDR3 is TGTGCCAGCAGCTTACAGGGGGGAGCCAAAAACATTCAGTACTTC. V is TRBV7-4 and J is TRBJ2-4, with D possibly matching TRBD1 (7 bases). V was clipped by 2 bases and J by 0 bases, with 8 bases between them. The CDR3 loop spans 15 amino acids. Germline V lookup: CDR1 SGHVT, CDR2 SQSDAQ.

This clonotype was recorded a few times. CDR3 amino acids: CASSYSPTSGNEQFF. Written as DNA, the CDR3 is TGTGCCAGCAGTTACTCCCCTACTAGCGGAAATGAGCAGTTCTTC. This chain joins TRBV6-5 and TRBJ2-1, with 8 bases lining up with TRBD2. The CDR3 extends over 15 amino acids. Germline V gene lookup returns CDR1 MNHEY and CDR2 SVGAGI. V gave up 0 bases and J gave up 7 bases; unmatched junction bases: 5.